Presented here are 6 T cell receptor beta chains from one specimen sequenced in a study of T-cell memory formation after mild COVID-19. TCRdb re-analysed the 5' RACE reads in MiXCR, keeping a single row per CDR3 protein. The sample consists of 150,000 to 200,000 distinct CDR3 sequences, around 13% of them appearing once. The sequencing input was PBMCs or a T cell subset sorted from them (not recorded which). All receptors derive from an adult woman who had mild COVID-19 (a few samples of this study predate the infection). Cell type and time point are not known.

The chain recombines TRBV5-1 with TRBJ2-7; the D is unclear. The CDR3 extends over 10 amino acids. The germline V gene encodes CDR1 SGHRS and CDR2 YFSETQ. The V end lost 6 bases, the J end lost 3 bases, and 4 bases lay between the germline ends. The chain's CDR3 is CASKRYEQYF. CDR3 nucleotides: TGCGCCAGCAAACGCTACGAGCAGTACTTC.

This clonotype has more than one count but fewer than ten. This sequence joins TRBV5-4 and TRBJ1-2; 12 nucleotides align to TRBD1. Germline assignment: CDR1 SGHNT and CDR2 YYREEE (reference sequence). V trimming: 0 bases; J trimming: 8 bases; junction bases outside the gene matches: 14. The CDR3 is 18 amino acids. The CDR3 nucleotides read TGTGCCAGCAGCTTGGTTGGGACAGGGGGCGCATCTGGGAACGGCTACACCTTC. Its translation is CASSLVGTGGASGNGYTF.

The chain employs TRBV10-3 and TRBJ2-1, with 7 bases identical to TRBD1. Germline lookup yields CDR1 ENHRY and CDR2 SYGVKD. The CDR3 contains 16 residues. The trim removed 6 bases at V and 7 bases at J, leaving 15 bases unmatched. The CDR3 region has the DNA TGTGCCATCAGAGGATTTAGGGGGCGGCGGCGGAATGAGCAGTTCTTC. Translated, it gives CAIRGFRGRRRNEQFF.

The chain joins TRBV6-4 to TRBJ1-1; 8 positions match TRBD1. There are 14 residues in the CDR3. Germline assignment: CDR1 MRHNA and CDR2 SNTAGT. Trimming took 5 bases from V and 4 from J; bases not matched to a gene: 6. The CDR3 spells CASSSGGEGTEAFF. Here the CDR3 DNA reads TGTGCCAGCAGTTCAGGGGGCGAAGGCACTGAAGCTTTCTTT.

CDR3 in amino acids: CASRYDRGRSYEQYF. The DNA for the CDR3 is TGTGCCAGCAGATACGACAGGGGGCGAAGCTACGAGCAGTACTTC. The chain has TRBV5-5 and TRBJ2-7, with 10 bases lining up with TRBD1. The CDR3 length is 15 residues. V shed 5 bases and J 3 bases; nucleotides not matched to a gene: 8. The germline V gene has CDR1 SGHKS and CDR2 YYEKEE (reference sequence).

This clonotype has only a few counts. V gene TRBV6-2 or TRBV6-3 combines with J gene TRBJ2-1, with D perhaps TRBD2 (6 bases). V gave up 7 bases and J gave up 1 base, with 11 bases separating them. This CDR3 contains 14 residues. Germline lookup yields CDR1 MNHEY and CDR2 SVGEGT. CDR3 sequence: CASKLAASYNEQFF. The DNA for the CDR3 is TGTGCCAGCAAATTAGCGGCATCCTACAATGAGCAGTTCTTC.